The source of this TCR beta chain is a study of shared clonotypes between healthy human individuals. In the authors' workflow: There were no quality scores in the junction-only immunoSEQ sequences, so filtering differed. Data came from immunoSEQ multiplex PCR; TCRdb stores just in-frame clones and leaves some out. V, J and clone size were drawn from that table, and D and trimming were deduced from the DNA. The sample has approximately 2.3 million clones, 93% seen once. Trimming removed 0 bases from V and 0 bases from J, with 9 bases in between. The CDR3 is 17 residues long. Germline V lookup: CDR1 SGHVS, CDR2 FNYEAQ.

The sample comprised naive CD4+ T cells from PBMCs. Subset indicated: CD45RA+ positively selected. The receptor comes from a young man in good health. Some clones in this sample may be carry-over from other donors' samples. The chain uses TRBV7-6 and TRBJ2-6; D is unclear. CDR3 DNA sequence: TGTGCCAGCAGCTTAGCCCCCTTGTACTCTGGGGCCAACGTCCTGACTTTC. Translating gives CASSLAPLYSGANVLTF.